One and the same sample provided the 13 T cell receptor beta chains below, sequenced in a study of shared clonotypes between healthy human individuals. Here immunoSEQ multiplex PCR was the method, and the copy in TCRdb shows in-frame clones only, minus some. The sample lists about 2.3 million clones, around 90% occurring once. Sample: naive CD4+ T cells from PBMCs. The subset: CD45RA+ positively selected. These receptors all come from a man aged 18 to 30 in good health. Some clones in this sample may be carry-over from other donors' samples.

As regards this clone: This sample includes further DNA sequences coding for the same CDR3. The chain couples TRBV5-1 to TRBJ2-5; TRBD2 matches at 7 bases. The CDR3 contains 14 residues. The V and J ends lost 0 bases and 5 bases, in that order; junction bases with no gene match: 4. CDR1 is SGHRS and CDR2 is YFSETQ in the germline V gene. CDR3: CASSLVGGSETQYF. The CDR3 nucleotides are TGCGCCAGCAGCTTGGTCGGGGGGAGTGAGACCCAGTACTTC.

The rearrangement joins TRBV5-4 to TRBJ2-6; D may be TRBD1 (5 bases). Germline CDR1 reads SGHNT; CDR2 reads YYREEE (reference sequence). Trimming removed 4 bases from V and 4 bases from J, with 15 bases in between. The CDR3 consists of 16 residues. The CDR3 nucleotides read TGTGCCAGCAGCGCTGGTCAGGGTCTGGGGGCCAACGTCCTGACTTTC. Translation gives CASSAGQGLGANVLTF.

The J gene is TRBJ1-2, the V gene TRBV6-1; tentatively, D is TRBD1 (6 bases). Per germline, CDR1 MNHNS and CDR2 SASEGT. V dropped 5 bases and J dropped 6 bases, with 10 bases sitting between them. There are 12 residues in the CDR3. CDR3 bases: TGTGCCAGCAGTTCGGGGGGCCATGGCTACACCTTC. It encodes CASSSGGHGYTF.

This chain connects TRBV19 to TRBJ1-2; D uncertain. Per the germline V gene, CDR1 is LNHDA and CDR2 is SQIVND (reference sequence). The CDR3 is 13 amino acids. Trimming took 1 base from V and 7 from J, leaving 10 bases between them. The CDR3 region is CASSIGGSGGYTF. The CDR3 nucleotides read TGTGCCAGTAGTATAGGGGGAAGCGGTGGCTACACCTTC.

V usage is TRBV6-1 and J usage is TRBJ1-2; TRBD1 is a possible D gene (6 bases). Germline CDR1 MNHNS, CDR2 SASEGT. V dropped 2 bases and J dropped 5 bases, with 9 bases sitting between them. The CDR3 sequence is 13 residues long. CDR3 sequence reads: CASSERQEYGYTF. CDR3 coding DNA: TGTGCCAGCAGTGAACGACAGGAGTATGGCTACACCTTC.

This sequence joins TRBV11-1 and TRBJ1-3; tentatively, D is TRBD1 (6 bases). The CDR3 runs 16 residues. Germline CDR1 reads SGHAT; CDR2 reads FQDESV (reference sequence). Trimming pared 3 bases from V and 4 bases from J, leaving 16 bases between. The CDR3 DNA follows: TGTGCCAGCAGCTTGCGATTACAGGGAATCGGAAACACCATATATTTT. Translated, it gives CASSLRLQGIGNTIYF.

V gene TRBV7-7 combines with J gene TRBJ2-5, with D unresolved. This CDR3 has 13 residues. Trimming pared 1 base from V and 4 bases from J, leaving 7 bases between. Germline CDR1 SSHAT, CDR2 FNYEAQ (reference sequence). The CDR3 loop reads CASSLVLGETQYF. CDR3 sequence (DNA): TGTGCCAGCAGCTTAGTTCTAGGAGAGACCCAGTACTTC.

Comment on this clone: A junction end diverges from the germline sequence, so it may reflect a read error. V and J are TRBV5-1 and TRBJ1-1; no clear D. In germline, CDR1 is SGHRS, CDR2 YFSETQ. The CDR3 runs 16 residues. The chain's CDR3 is CASSLSRLGKGTEVFF. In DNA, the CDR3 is TGCGCCAGCAGCCTGTCCCGTCTTGGGAAGGGCACTGAAGTTTTCTTT.

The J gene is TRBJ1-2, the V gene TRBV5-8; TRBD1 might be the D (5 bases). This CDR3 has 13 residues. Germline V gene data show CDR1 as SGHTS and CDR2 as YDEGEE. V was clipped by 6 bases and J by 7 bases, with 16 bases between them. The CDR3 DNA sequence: TGTGCCAGCACCCCGACAGCCTCTTCTGGCTACACCTTC. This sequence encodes CASTPTASSGYTF. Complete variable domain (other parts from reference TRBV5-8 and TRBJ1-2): EAGVTQSPTHLIKTRGQQATLRCSPISGHTSVYWYQQALGLGLQFLLWYDEGEERNRGNFPPRFSGRQFPNYSSELNVNALELEDSALYLCASTPTASSGYTFGSGTRLTVV.

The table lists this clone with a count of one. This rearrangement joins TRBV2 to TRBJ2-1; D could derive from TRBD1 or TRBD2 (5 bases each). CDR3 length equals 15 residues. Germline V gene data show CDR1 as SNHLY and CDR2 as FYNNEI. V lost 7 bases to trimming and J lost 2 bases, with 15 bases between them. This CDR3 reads CASTGQLNTYNEQFF. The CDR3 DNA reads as TGTGCCAGCACGGGGCAGCTAAATACCTACAATGAGCAGTTCTTC.

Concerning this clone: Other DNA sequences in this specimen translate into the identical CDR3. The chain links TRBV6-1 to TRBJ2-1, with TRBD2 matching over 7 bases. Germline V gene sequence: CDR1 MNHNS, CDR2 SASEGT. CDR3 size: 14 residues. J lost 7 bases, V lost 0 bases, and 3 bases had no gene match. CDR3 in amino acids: CASSEAGGPNEQFF. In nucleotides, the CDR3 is TGTGCCAGCAGTGAAGCGGGAGGGCCAAATGAGCAGTTCTTC.

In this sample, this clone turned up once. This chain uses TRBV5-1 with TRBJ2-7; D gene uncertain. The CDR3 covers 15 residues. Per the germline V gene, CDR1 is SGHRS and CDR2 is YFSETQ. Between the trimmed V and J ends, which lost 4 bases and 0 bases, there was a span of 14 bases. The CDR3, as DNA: TGCGCCAGCAGCCAGATACCGACCAGCTCCTACGAGCAGTACTTC. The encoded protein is CASSQIPTSSYEQYF.

DNA for the CDR3: TGTGCCAGCTCACCAGGGGGACTAGCGACCCAGTACTTC. It is translated as CASSPGGLATQYF. The chain joins TRBV18 to TRBJ2-5; 9 bases agree with TRBD2. V was pared by 2 bases and J by 7 bases, with 2 bases of the junction left unmatched. Germline V gene data show CDR1 as KGHSH and CDR2 as LQKENI. The CDR3 sequence is 13 residues long.